Each of the 32 T cell receptor beta chains below was sequenced from the same sample in a study of molecular identifiers for immune sequencing clone quantification. MiXCR, applied by TCRdb to the PCR reads, yields one record per CDR3 protein. The table shows under 800,000 distinct CDR3 sequences, with about 25% occurring only once. Input material: naive CD8+ T cells from blood, with Jurkat cell RNA spiked in. Subset defined: FACS-sorted CD8+CD4-CCR7+CD45RA+ naive T cells. The receptors derive from a human donor in good health. Some libraries in this study had Jurkat cell RNA spiked in.

About this clonotype: A much larger clone lies a single base off, so this may be a read error. The CDR3, as DNA: TGCAGTGCTAGAACCCTGACTGAGACCGGGGAGCTGCTTTTT. Amino acids: CSARTLTETGELLF. The chain couples TRBV20-1 to TRBJ2-2; D might be TRBD2 (5 bases). CDR1 and CDR2 (germline): DFQATT, SNEGSKA (reference sequence). CDR3 size: 14 residues.

The chain combines TRBV6-5 with TRBJ2-6; D assignment may be TRBD1 or TRBD2 (5 bases each). Between the trimmed V and J ends, which lost 8 bases and 3 bases, there was a span of 14 bases. This CDR3 comprises 15 residues. CDR1 and CDR2 from the germline V gene are MNHEY and SVGAGI. CDR3 loop: CASSNEGFGANVLTF. The CDR3 DNA is TGTGCCAGCTCAAACGAGGGGTTTGGGGCCAACGTCCTGACTTTC.

This clonotype was counted at least ten times. This rearrangement joins TRBV29-1 to TRBJ2-1, with D possibly TRBD1 on 6 matching bases. Germline CDR1 SQVTM, CDR2 ANQGSEA. V lost 6 bases, J lost 4 bases, and 16 bases lay in between. The CDR3 is made up of 14 amino acids. DNA for the CDR3: TGCAGCGTCGGGGACACCGGGGAATACAATGAGCAGTTCTTC. Protein: CSVGDTGEYNEQFF.

This clonotype was seen more than once but under ten times. The J gene is TRBJ1-5, the V gene TRBV6-1; D possibly corresponds to TRBD1 (5 bases). CDR1 is MNHNS and CDR2 is SASEGT in the germline V gene. Trimming left V 2 bases short and J 7 bases short, with 12 bases between. CDR3 length equals 14 residues. The CDR3 DNA is TGTGCCAGCAGTGAACAGGGTCTAGGGCAGCCCCAGCATTTT. Translating gives CASSEQGLGQPQHF.

The sample holds many counts of this clonotype. The chain recombines TRBV27 with TRBJ2-3, with D tentatively TRBD2 (6 bases). V was pared by 7 bases and J by 1 base, with 9 bases between. The length of the CDR3 is 13 residues. Germline CDR1 is MNHEY and CDR2 is SMNVEV (reference sequence). The CDR3 bases are TGTGCCAGCAAGTTAGCGGGCACAGATACGCAGTATTTT. Translation gives CASKLAGTDTQYF.

Ten or more counts support this clonotype. V usage is TRBV27 and J usage is TRBJ2-7; the match to TRBD2 covers 9 bases. V shed 6 bases, J shed 3 bases, and the junction held 3 bases outside the gene matches. There are 13 residues in the CDR3. Germline-derived CDR1 and CDR2 are MNHEY and SMNVEV (reference sequence). The CDR3 reads CASSLTSGYEQYF. The CDR3 DNA is TGTGCCAGCAGCCTGACTAGCGGCTACGAGCAGTACTTC.

This clonotype was picked up a small number of times. The chain uses TRBV28 and TRBJ2-1; 8 bases map to TRBD2. V was clipped by 6 bases and J by 6 bases; unmatched bases: 10. CDR1 and CDR2 (germline): MDHEN, SYDVKM. This CDR3 contains 15 residues. In nucleotides, the CDR3 is TGTGCCAGCAGAAGAACGATCGGGACTAGCAATGAGCAGTTCTTC. Its protein product is CASRRTIGTSNEQFF.

V usage is TRBV4-3 and J usage is TRBJ2-7, with D tentatively TRBD2 (6 bases). CDR1 and CDR2 (germline): LGHNA, YSLEER. The CDR3 is made up of 16 amino acids. V was trimmed by 0 bases and J by 12 bases, leaving 24 bases between them. CDR3 region: CASSQDVSSGSYAPYF. The DNA of the CDR3 is TGCGCCAGCAGCCAAGATGTGAGTAGCGGAAGCTACGCGCCGTACTTC.

This clonotype came up many times. CDR3 bases: TGTGCCTGGAGGGCCCCGAAGCGGGAGGGGAGTAAGTCAAATACGCAGTATTTT. Translation: CAWRAPKREGSKSNTQYF. J is TRBJ2-3 and V is TRBV30; 10 bases align to TRBD2. CDR3 length: 18 residues. Trimming cost V 3 bases and J 7 bases; bases outside gene matches: 19. CDR1 is GTSNPN, CDR2 SVGIG, per germline (reference sequence).

This clonotype was counted at least ten times. The CDR3 sequence: CASSFGTGGFYEQYF. CDR3 DNA: TGTGCCAGCAGTTTCGGGACAGGGGGTTTCTACGAGCAGTACTTC. J is TRBJ2-7 and V is TRBV7-2; the match to TRBD1 covers 11 bases. The V segment lost 6 bases and the J segment 3 bases; nucleotides outside the gene matches: 7. CDR1 SGHTA and CDR2 FQGNSA come from the germline V gene. The CDR3 is 15 amino acids.

The chain is built from TRBV6-2 or TRBV6-3 and TRBJ2-7; 10 nucleotides agree with TRBD1. Per germline, CDR1 MNHEY and CDR2 SVGEGT. The CDR3 is 15 amino acids. After removal of 6 bases from V and 4 bases from J, the junction contained 9 bases not matched to a gene. CDR3 amino acids: CASSHAGQGVYEQYF. CDR3 in DNA: TGTGCCAGCAGCCACGCAGGACAGGGGGTTTACGAGCAGTACTTC.

For this clonotype: One junction end does not reproduce the germline sequence, and a read error may be involved. The chain recombines TRBV5-1 with TRBJ2-7; TRBD1 agrees at 10 bases. Per the germline V gene, CDR1 is SGHRS and CDR2 is YFSETQ. CDR3 length: 14 residues. CDR3 sequence (DNA): TGCGCCAGCAGCTTGGGGACAGGGGGTGGCGAGCAGTGCTTC. Its protein is CASSLGTGGGEQCF.

Concerning this clonotype itself: This may be a read error, as it is one base from a much larger clone. The gene calls are TRBV11-2 and TRBJ1-1; D gene unclear. The CDR3 has 14 residues. V was pared by 5 bases and J by 4 bases, with 14 bases between. Germline loops: CDR1 SGHAT, CDR2 FQNNGV. This chain's CDR3 is CASSRIGGSTEAFF. Written as DNA, the CDR3 is TGTGCCAGCAGCAGAATAGGAGGTTCCACTGAAGCTTTCTTT.

Ten or more counts support this clonotype. V and J are TRBV12-3 or TRBV12-4 and TRBJ2-7; D is possibly TRBD1 (6 bases). The CDR3 extends over 12 amino acids. V lost 4 bases to trimming and J lost 6 bases, with 10 bases between them. CDR3 loop: CASSSSGAEQYF. The CDR3 DNA reads as TGTGCCAGCAGTTCATCAGGGGCCGAGCAGTACTTC.

As DNA, the CDR3 is TGTGCCAGCAGCATGAGAACTAGCGGGGGGCAGCAAGAGACCCAGTACTTC. Amino acids: CASSMRTSGGQQETQYF. The chain is built from TRBV7-9 and TRBJ2-5, with 12 nucleotides matching TRBD2. Trimming removed 5 bases from V and 2 bases from J; junction bases left unmatched: 9. Germline assignment: CDR1 SEHNR and CDR2 FQNEAQ (reference sequence). CDR3 length: 17 amino acids.

This clonotype has only a few counts. The J gene is TRBJ2-5, the V gene TRBV21-1. TRBV21-1 has pseudogene status. The CDR3 sequence is 13 residues long. The CDR3 region is CASSNAEQETQYF. CDR3 nucleotides: TGTGCCAGCAGCAATGCAGAACAAGAGACCCAGTACTTC.

This clonotype was counted many times. V usage is TRBV6-6 and J usage is TRBJ2-3, with 7 nucleotides matching TRBD2. Trimming at V came to 6 bases and at J to 0 bases, leaving 24 bases not matched to a gene. Germline loops: CDR1 MNHNY, CDR2 SVGAGI (reference sequence). The CDR3 is 21 amino acids. The CDR3 sequence: CASSEYTGRTRREYSTDTQYF. In nucleotides, the CDR3 is TGTGCCAGCAGCGAGTACACGGGACGAACCCGGCGGGAGTATAGCACAGATACGCAGTATTTT.

Concerning this clonotype itself: A much larger clone differs from this one at a single base, so this may be a read error. This likely comes from a read error, as the CDR3 has no conserved phenylalanine or tryptophan at its end. The J gene is TRBJ2-2, the V gene TRBV6-2 or TRBV6-3; no clear D. The V and J ends lost 5 bases and 0 bases respectively, with 10 bases between them. This CDR3 spans 15 amino acids. Germline-derived CDR1 and CDR2 are MNHEY and SVGEGT. CDR3 protein: CASSPTLANTGELFI. The DNA of the CDR3 is TGTGCCAGCAGTCCCACCCTTGCGAACACCGGGGAGCTGTTTATT.

This clonotype was detected only a few times. The CDR3 region has the DNA TGTGCCAGCAGCTTAGGACACGGGCGGTCTGAATCTGAAGCTTTCTTT. It encodes CASSLGHGRSESEAFF. This sequence joins TRBV7-6 and TRBJ1-1; D unclear. Germline CDR1 and CDR2: SGHVS and FNYEAQ. The V and J ends lost 1 base and 6 bases respectively, with 18 bases between them. The CDR3 runs 16 residues. Full variable domain (remainder filled in from reference TRBV7-6 and TRBJ1-1): GAGVSQSPRYKVTKRGQDVALRCDPISGHVSLYWYRQALGQGPEFLTYFNYEAQQDKSGLPNDRFSAERPEGSISTLTIQRTEQRDSAMYRCASSLGHGRSESEAFFGQGTRLTVV.

This clonotype was found many times. The chain carries TRBV7-2 and TRBJ2-1; D is undetermined. Per the germline V gene, CDR1 is SGHTA and CDR2 is FQGNSA. The length of the CDR3 is 14 residues. Trimming cost V 2 bases and J 6 bases, with 11 bases left between them. DNA for the CDR3: TGTGCCAGCAGCTTATTCGACAACTTCAATGAGCAGTTCTTC. Protein sequence: CASSLFDNFNEQFF.

In this sample, this clonotype turned up a few times. In DNA form, the CDR3 reads TGTGCCAGCAGTTTAGGTCGCCGCTACGAGCAGTACTTC. Translated, it gives CASSLGRRYEQYF. The chain is built from TRBV27 and TRBJ2-7; D gene unclear. The CDR3 loop spans 13 amino acids. The germline gives CDR1 MNHEY, CDR2 SMNVEV (reference sequence). The V gene lost 2 bases and the J gene lost 3 bases, with 8 bases spanning the gap.

V is TRBV5-1 and J is TRBJ1-1; the D gene is possibly TRBD1 (6 bases). This CDR3 contains 16 residues. The V gene lost 1 base and the J gene lost 10 bases, with 23 bases spanning the gap. The germline CDR1 and CDR2 sequences are SGHRS and YFSETQ. CDR3 sequence (DNA): TGCGCCAGCAGCTTGAGCACCACGGGACAACCGATGGGAGCTTTCTTT. Translation gives CASSLSTTGQPMGAFF.

This clonotype was detected many times. The chain is built from TRBV5-6 and TRBJ1-1; D is unresolved. Per germline, CDR1 SGHDT and CDR2 YYEEEE. The CDR3 is 13 residues long. Trimming pared 4 bases from V and 7 bases from J, leaving 14 bases between. The DNA of the CDR3 is TGTGCCAGCAGCCTCTTCGTGCGGATTGAAGCTTTCTTT. It specifies CASSLFVRIEAFF.

The chain employs TRBV30 and TRBJ2-1; 10 bases match TRBD1. The CDR3 runs to 15 residues. Germline V CDR1 and CDR2: GTSNPN, SVGIG (reference sequence). Trimming cost V 1 base and J 2 bases; bases outside gene matches: 2. Here the CDR3 DNA reads TGTGCCTGGAGTGGGACAGGGGGAGCCTACAATGAGCAGTTCTTC. Amino acids: CAWSGTGGAYNEQFF.

The rearrangement joins TRBV20-1 to TRBJ2-2; 13 bases match TRBD2. V was pared by 2 bases and J by 6 bases, with 12 bases of the junction left unmatched. This CDR3 contains 18 residues. CDR1 DFQATT and CDR2 SNEGSKA come from the germline V gene (reference sequence). The CDR3 loop is CSARSAGTSGIKAGELFF. As DNA, the CDR3 is TGCAGTGCTAGATCAGCCGGGACTAGCGGGATTAAAGCCGGGGAGCTGTTTTTT.

The chain combines TRBV15 with TRBJ2-2; D is undetermined. The CDR3 is 14 residues long. Germline assignment: CDR1 LNHNV and CDR2 YYDKDF (reference sequence). The V end was cut by 5 bases, the J end by 6 bases, with 13 bases between. The chain's CDR3 is CATSPPGVAGELFF. The CDR3 DNA reads as TGTGCCACCAGCCCACCTGGCGTGGCCGGGGAGCTGTTTTTT.

This clonotype has more than one count but fewer than ten. This sequence joins TRBV20-1 and TRBJ2-7; 10 bases line up with TRBD2. The CDR3 has 14 amino acids. The V gene's germline CDR1 is DFQATT and CDR2 SNEGSKA (reference sequence). V shed 0 bases, J shed 2 bases, and the junction held 1 base outside the gene matches. The CDR3 DNA reads TGCAGTGCTAGAGAGCTAGCGGGGGCCTACGAGCAGTACTTC. It yields the protein CSARELAGAYEQYF.

This clonotype was picked up a small number of times. The chain employs TRBV9 and TRBJ2-5, with a tentative D call TRBD1 (5 bases). The V gene's germline CDR1 is SGDLS and CDR2 YYNGEE. The germline V and J ends were trimmed by 0 bases and 6 bases, with 9 bases remaining between them. The CDR3 runs to 13 residues. CDR3 loop: CASSVGQGQTQYF. For the CDR3, the DNA is TGTGCCAGCAGCGTAGGGCAGGGTCAGACCCAGTACTTC.

This clonotype was detected ten times or more. This rearrangement joins TRBV7-2 to TRBJ1-5; 8 bases are shared with TRBD1. This CDR3 contains 18 residues. Per germline, CDR1 SGHTA and CDR2 FQGNSA. J lost 2 bases, V lost 1 base, and 10 bases had no gene match. CDR3 residues: CASSLDLAGGAGNQPQHF. The CDR3 bases are TGTGCCAGCAGCTTAGATTTGGCAGGGGGCGCGGGCAATCAGCCCCAGCATTTT.

In this sample, this clonotype turned up a few times. This rearrangement joins TRBV4-3 to TRBJ2-7; TRBD1 matches at 7 bases. The CDR3 consists of 16 residues. Germline assignment: CDR1 LGHNA and CDR2 YSLEER. Germline trimming cut 0 bases from V and 2 bases from J; bases unmatched to any gene: 7. The chain's CDR3 is CASSQEGRRGPYEQYF. In DNA, the CDR3 is TGCGCCAGCAGCCAAGAGGGGCGAAGGGGGCCCTACGAGCAGTACTTC.

The rearrangement joins TRBV5-1 to TRBJ1-2, with no clear D. Germline V gene lookup returns CDR1 SGHRS and CDR2 YFSETQ. The CDR3 totals 13 residues. V was shortened by 0 bases and J by 4 bases, with 7 bases between the two germline ends. Written as DNA, the CDR3 is TGCGCCAGCAGCTTGGACGTCAGCTATGGCTACACCTTC. It specifies CASSLDVSYGYTF. Together with reference TRBV5-1 and TRBJ1-2, the CDR3 gives the full variable domain: KAGVTQTPRYLIKTRGQQVTLSCSPISGHRSVSWYQQTPGQGLQFLFEYFSETQRNKGNFPGRFSGRQFSNSRSEMNVSTLELGDSALYLCASSLDVSYGYTFGSGTRLTVV.

This clonotype was detected ten times or more. The chain combines TRBV6-5 with TRBJ2-7, with D unclear. Germline V gene sequence: CDR1 MNHEY, CDR2 SVGAGI. This CDR3 is built from 14 residues. The V end lost 5 bases, the J end lost 2 bases, and 13 bases lay between the germline ends. The CDR3: CASSTLTAPYEQYF. DNA of the CDR3: TGTGCCAGCAGTACCCTGACTGCTCCCTACGAGCAGTACTTC.